This record looks at one T cell receptor (beta chain) sequence and its context. The data are from a study of blood T cell repertoires in COVID-19. Study in general: The cDNA or gDNA used as material had been derived from T cells, B-cell-depleted T cells, or PBMCs.

Individuals aged about 18 to 95 years were recruited from roughly 23 US areas. Self-reported history from a screening survey and questionnaire set each donor's cohort. Original methodology: Cell counts per sample came from amplifying reference gene primers. Sequenced by immunoSEQ multiplex PCR; TCRdb stores in-frame clones only, minus some. The DNA was the basis for D and trimming; V, J and clone size are from that table. Among 150,000 to 200,000 clones listed, about 90% were seen once. Sequencing was carried out using PBMCs or T cells enriched from blood (not recorded which). The sequence was collected from a human donor with acute COVID-19. The donor label of this sample is uncertain.

The CDR3 nucleotides are TGCGCCAGCAGCTTGGAAGGAGATTATGGCTACACCTTC. The encoded protein is CASSLEGDYGYTF. This chain uses TRBV5-1 with TRBJ1-2; D is unresolved. The CDR3 is made up of 13 amino acids. With 0 bases removed from V and 5 bases from J, the gap between germline ends came to 8 bases. The germline gives CDR1 SGHRS, CDR2 YFSETQ.